The rows below give T cell receptor beta chains drawn from one sample of a study of molecular identifiers for immune sequencing clone quantification. TCRdb re-derived calls from the PCR reads in MiXCR, one entry per CDR3 protein. The table includes tens of thousands of distinct CDR3 sequences, around 25% detected once. Sequencing was performed on naive CD8+ T cells from blood, with Jurkat cell RNA spiked in. The receptors come from a human donor in good health. Some libraries in this study had Jurkat cell RNA spiked in. CDR3s include the opening cysteine and the closing phenylalanine or tryptophan. The D gene is left open where the match is weak. Some rows mark clone size as missing; the rest say once, few, many or name a class of expanded clone.

many TRBJ1-4 NA TRBV29-1 CSVRGPLGEKLFF TGCAGCGTCAGGGGCCCTCTCGGGGAAAAACTGTTTTTT
few TRBJ2-7 NA TRBV11-2 CASSLGVGATYEQYF TGTGCCAGCAGCTTAGGTGTGGGAGCCACCTACGAGCAGTACTTC
NA TRBJ1-1 NA TRBV5-1 CASSSYTRNTEAFF TGCGCCAGCAGCTCGTATACAAGGAACACTGAAGCTTTCTTT
NA TRBJ1-1 NA TRBV19 CAINNGGTEAFF TGTGCCATTAACAATGGTGGCACTGAAGCTTTCTTT
few TRBJ2-1 NA TRBV4-2 CASSHQTTPAREQFF TGTGCCAGCAGCCACCAGACTACCCCGGCCCGGGAGCAGTTCTTC
many TRBJ1-1 NA TRBV19 CASSIGIMNTEAFF TGTGCCAGTAGTATAGGAATCATGAACACTGAAGCTTTCTTT
few TRBJ1-2 NA TRBV9 CASTRGNGYTF TGTGCCAGTACAAGGGGTAATGGCTACACCTTC
NA TRBJ2-7 TRBD2 TRBV30 CAWSIKSGDAYF TGTGCCTGGAGTATAAAAAGCGGGGATGCATACTTC
many TRBJ1-5 NA TRBV7-2 CASSGQGQPQHF TGTGCCAGCAGCGGTCAGGGCCAGCCCCAGCATTTT
few TRBJ1-5 NA TRBV11-2 CASSLGAGVYSQPQHF TGTGCCAGCAGCTTAGGTGCGGGGGTCTACAGTCAGCCCCAGCATTTT
NA TRBJ2-7 NA TRBV20-1 CSASLPEAYEQYF TGCAGTGCTAGTCTGCCTGAGGCCTACGAGCAGTACTTC
many TRBJ2-7 NA TRBV30 CAGQGSSYTYEQYF TGTGCCGGCCAAGGGAGCTCTTATACCTACGAGCAGTACTTC
few TRBJ2-1 TRBD1 TRBV7-9 CASSSGQGWDEQFF TGTGCCAGCAGCTCTGGACAGGGTTGGGATGAGCAGTTCTTC
few TRBJ2-5 TRBD1 TRBV12-3/TRBV12-4 CASRADRGLETQYF TGTGCCAGCAGAGCGGACAGGGGGCTGGAGACCCAGTACTTC
NA TRBJ1-1 NA TRBV30 CAWTGPTNTEAFF TGTGCCTGGACGGGGCCTACGAACACTGAAGCTTTCTTT
NA TRBJ2-7 NA TRBV28 CASSPFGGGTSPEQYF TGTGCCAGCAGCCCCTTTGGGGGCGGGACAAGTCCCGAGCAGTACTTC
many TRBJ2-4 TRBD1 TRBV4-1 CASSSGQEPKNIQYF TGCGCCAGCAGCTCAGGACAGGAGCCCAAAAACATTCAGTACTTC
few TRBJ1-2 NA TRBV6-1 CASSEARWLEGYTF TGTGCCAGCAGTGAAGCCCGGTGGCTGGAGGGCTACACCTTC
NA TRBJ2-3 NA TRBV9 CASSVDSSGTDTQYF TGTGCCAGCAGCGTAGACTCTAGCGGCACAGATACGCAGTATTTT
many TRBJ2-7 TRBD1 TRBV4-1 CATARTGGYEQYF TGCGCCACCGCGAGGACAGGAGGCTACGAGCAGTACTTC
NA TRBJ2-3 NA TRBV7-9 CARRPPRLVVPDTQYF TGTGCCCGCCGCCCCCCCCGACTAGTTGTCCCAGATACGCAGTATTTT
many TRBJ2-7 TRBD1 TRBV25-1 CASSLQGVAYEQYF TGTGCCAGCAGTCTGCAGGGGGTCGCCTACGAGCAGTACTTC